This is a list of T cell receptor beta chains from one sample in a study of T cells after yellow fever vaccination. A single record per CDR3 protein comes from TCRdb applying MiXCR to the 5' RACE reads. The sample shows 450,000 to 650,000 distinct CDR3 sequences, roughly 14% of them seen only once. Sequenced material: PBMCs, taken on the day of the yellow fever booster vaccination. Receptors originate from a man aged 25 to 40 who received the YFV17D yellow fever vaccine. Each CDR3 is given with its conserved first and last residue. The D gene is left open where the match is weak. Expanded clones get a size class; other rows say once, few or many, or leave the size out.

>many|TRBJ2-5|.|TRBV29-1
TGCAGCGTCAGGCGCGGACAAGAGACCCAGTACTTC
CSVRRGQETQYF
>many|TRBJ2-5|TRBD1|TRBV12-3/TRBV12-4
TGTGCCAGCAGCAGGGGGATGGGGGAGACCCAGTACTTC
CASSRGMGETQYF
>.|TRBJ2-3|.|TRBV3-1
TGTGCCAGCAGCCCCCGTGGAGCGAGCTTGAAGACAGATACGCAGTATTTT
CASSPRGASLKTDTQYF
>.|TRBJ2-7|.|TRBV29-1
TGCAGCGTTGGACTACAGGAAACCGAGCAGTACTTC
CSVGLQETEQYF
>.|TRBJ1-1|.|TRBV2
TGTGCCAGCAGAAACAACCAGGGTGCTGAAGCTTTCTTT
CASRNNQGAEAFF
>.|TRBJ1-6|.|TRBV20-1
TGCAGTGCTACTACCCAGCTGAGGGATTCACCCCTCCACTTT
CSATTQLRDSPLHF
>few|TRBJ2-7|.|TRBV7-9
TGTGCCAGCAGCCCCCTCAGCTCATCCTACGAGCAGTACTTC
CASSPLSSSYEQYF
>.|TRBJ1-4|TRBD1|TRBV12-3/TRBV12-4
TGTGCCAGCAGACCGGGACAGATGAATGAAAAACTGTTTTTT
CASRPGQMNEKLFF
>few|TRBJ2-7|.|TRBV12-3/TRBV12-4
TGTGCCAGCAGTGACCAACTTCTTGGCAGGCCCTACGAGCAGTACTTC
CASSDQLLGRPYEQYF
>few|TRBJ2-7|TRBD2|TRBV7-2
TGTGCCAGCAGCACCGGACTAGCGGGAGGCCCCTACGAGCAGTACTTC
CASSTGLAGGPYEQYF
>.|TRBJ2-1|TRBD1|TRBV5-1
TGCGCCAGCAGCGGCGGACAGGGCTCCTACAATGAGCAGTTCTTC
CASSGGQGSYNEQFF
>few|TRBJ1-2|.|TRBV11-2
TGTGCCAGCAGCGGGCCCGGCTCGGTCTATGGCTACACCTTC
CASSGPGSVYGYTF
>few|TRBJ1-5|TRBD1|TRBV20-1
TGCAGTGCTAGGGGGACAGGTCCTTCACGGAATCAGCCCCAGCATTTT
CSARGTGPSRNQPQHF
>few|TRBJ2-5|.|TRBV20-1
TGCAGTGCTGGGGAAACCGGGATTATAGAGACCCAGTACTTC
CSAGETGIIETQYF
>.|TRBJ2-7|TRBD1|TRBV5-1
TGCGCCAGCAGCATATCAGGGGGCCCCTACGAGCAGTACTTC
CASSISGGPYEQYF
>.|TRBJ1-4|.|TRBV7-8
TGTGCCGGACAGTTGGGACCTAATGAAAAACTGTTTTTT
CAGQLGPNEKLFF
>.|TRBJ2-3|.|TRBV29-1
TGCAGCGGGGGACCGCGGGGCACAGATACGCAGTATTTT
CSGGPRGTDTQYF
>.|TRBJ2-1|.|TRBV3-1
TGTGCCAGCAGGAGTTTTTATGGGGAGCAGTTCTTC
CASRSFYGEQFF
>.|TRBJ1-2|TRBD1|TRBV7-2
TGTGCCAGCAGCTCCCAGGGGGCGTATAGTGGCTACACCTTC
CASSSQGAYSGYTF
>many|TRBJ1-1|.|TRBV7-9
TGTGCCAGCAGCTTAGCGACCGCAGTTGATGAAGCTTTCTTT
CASSLATAVDEAFF
>few|TRBJ2-3|TRBD1|TRBV23-1
TGCGCCAGCAGCGGGGACAGCGTCATGAGGGAGTGGGTCCAGAATACGCAGTATTTT
CASSGDSVMREWVQNTQYF
>few|TRBJ2-1|.|TRBV24-1
TGTGCCACCAGTGCCCACGGGCAGTTACCCTACAATGAGCAGTTCTTC
CATSAHGQLPYNEQFF
>.|TRBJ2-2|TRBD1|TRBV24-1
TGTGCCACCAGTGCGATTGGGACAGGGAACACCGGGGAGCTGTTTTTT
CATSAIGTGNTGELFF
>few|TRBJ2-3|.|TRBV24-1
TGTGCCACCAGTGACGCGGGGTCCAGCTGGGGAGATACGCAGTATTTT
CATSDAGSSWGDTQYF
>few|TRBJ2-2|TRBD2|TRBV11-1
TGTGCCAGCAGCTTAGTGCGCGGGACTAGGTCCGGGGAGCTGTTTTTT
CASSLVRGTRSGELFF
>few|TRBJ2-2|.|TRBV3-1
TGTGCCAGCAGCCCCCCCCTCGGACCGGGCGTGAACACCGGGGAGCTGTTTTTT
CASSPPLGPGVNTGELFF
>many|TRBJ2-2|.|TRBV6-1
TGTGCCAGCAAGAGGGGGCTAGCGGTCACCGGGGAGCTGTTTTTT
CASKRGLAVTGELFF
>.|TRBJ2-1|.|TRBV27
TGTGCCAGCAGTTTTTGGGCAACACGCTACAATGAGCAGTTCTTC
CASSFWATRYNEQFF
>.|TRBJ2-3|.|TRBV7-2
TGTGCCAGCAGTTTAGGGGTTTCTAGCACAGATACGCAGTATTTT
CASSLGVSSTDTQYF
>many|TRBJ2-5|.|TRBV7-8
TGTGCCAGCAGCTTAACTGTCAGCCAAGAGACCCAGTACTTC
CASSLTVSQETQYF
>.|TRBJ2-1|TRBD2|TRBV6-2/TRBV6-3
TGTGCCAGCAGTTACACTAGCGGCTCCTACAATGAGCAGTTCTTC
CASSYTSGSYNEQFF
>few|TRBJ2-7|TRBD2|TRBV11-2
TGTGCCAGCAGCTTACTTAGCGGGAGAAGGATTGGCGAGCAGTACTTC
CASSLLSGRRIGEQYF
>few|TRBJ2-5|.|TRBV5-1
TGCGCCAGCAGCTTTACGGGAGCCCCCCAAGAGACCCAGTACTTC
CASSFTGAPQETQYF
>few|TRBJ1-1|.|TRBV28
TGTGCCAGCAGTTTAGAGGAACAGGTTTTTGAAGCTTTCTTT
CASSLEEQVFEAFF
>.|TRBJ2-3|TRBD2|TRBV7-2
TGTGCCAGCAGCCCTAGACTAGCGGGAGGGCCGGGAGATACGCAGTATTTT
CASSPRLAGGPGDTQYF
>.|TRBJ2-5|.|TRBV20-1
TGCAGTGCTAGAGAACAGGAAGAGACCCAGTACTTC
CSAREQEETQYF
>.|TRBJ2-7|.|TRBV5-5
TGTGCCAGCAGCTCCGAAGGGGTTCCGACTTACGAGCAGTACTTC
CASSSEGVPTYEQYF
>.|TRBJ1-5|.|TRBV12-3/TRBV12-4
TGTGCCAGCAGTTCCCAGACGAATCAGCCCCAGCATTTT
CASSSQTNQPQHF
>.|TRBJ1-3|TRBD1|TRBV5-6
TGTGCCAGCAGCTTGGTAGGGACAGAGTCTGGAAACACCATATATTTT
CASSLVGTESGNTIYF
>few|TRBJ2-1|.|TRBV24-1
TGTGCCACCAGTGCGGAGGGGGCGTCCGGTGAGCAGTTCTTC
CATSAEGASGEQFF
>.|TRBJ2-1|.|TRBV5-4
TGTGCCAGCAGCGGGACGGGCGGGAACTCCTACAATGAGCAGTTCTTC
CASSGTGGNSYNEQFF
>few|TRBJ2-1|TRBD2|TRBV24-1
TGTGCCACCAGTGACCCTAACGGGAGGGCCGCCTACAATGAGCAGTTCTTC
CATSDPNGRAAYNEQFF
>few|TRBJ2-2|TRBD2|TRBV24-1
TGTGCCACCAGTGATCCACAACTAGCGACGAACACCGGGGAGCTGTTTTTT
CATSDPQLATNTGELFF
>.|TRBJ2-7|.|TRBV21-1
TGTGCCAGCACCCCTGGAGCGGGACGGGGAAGCTCCTACGAGCAGTACTTC
CASTPGAGRGSSYEQYF
>.|TRBJ1-2|.|TRBV20-1
TGCAGTGCTATTGGGGGGGCGCATGGCTACACCTTC
CSAIGGAHGYTF
>.|TRBJ2-3|TRBD2|TRBV12-3/TRBV12-4
TGTGCCAGTAAAAGCCGGGAGGGAGGCACAGATACGCAGTATTTT
CASKSREGGTDTQYF
>.|TRBJ2-2|.|TRBV5-5
TGTGCCAGCAGCGTTGACAGTTACACCGGGGAGCTGTTTTTT
CASSVDSYTGELFF
>.|TRBJ2-1|.|TRBV20-1
TGCAGTGCCCAGGGGGTCGCGGGAGGTGGTGAGCAGTTCTTC
CSAQGVAGGGEQFF
>few|TRBJ2-7|.|TRBV7-2
TGTGCCAGCAGCTTAGGGGCAGGATCTTGGGAGCAGTACTTC
CASSLGAGSWEQYF